Following are 29 T cell receptor beta chains from one sample sequenced in a study of monozygotic twins with inflammatory bowel disease. TCRdb re-called the 5' RACE reads and catalogs CDR3 proteins one per entry, DNA excluded. Its clone listing holds fewer than 400,000 distinct CDR3 sequences. Sequencing was done on a sample of blood. Receptors were obtained from a human donor with ulcerative colitis or Crohn's disease, or a healthy co-twin of an affected twin (not recorded which).

The chain combines TRBV7-2 with TRBJ2-3; no DNA is available, so the TRBD1 call from TCRdb remains unchecked. This CDR3 has 14 amino acids. The germline CDR1 and CDR2 sequences are SGHTA and FQGNSA. CDR3: CASSGQQGGDTQYF.

The J gene is TRBJ2-1, the V gene TRBV28. CDR1 MDHEN and CDR2 SYDVKM come from the germline V gene. The CDR3 is 15 amino acids. The CDR3 loop reads CASSLPGNPYNEQFF.

This chain joins TRBV10-3 and TRBJ2-4; TCRdb's D gene call, TRBD1, goes unchecked for lack of DNA. The CDR3 is 18 residues long. CDR1 is ENHRY and CDR2 is SYGVKD in the germline V gene. CDR3 region: CAISEPVGTALAKNIQYF.

The CDR3 sequence is CSVSLAGVWEQYF. This chain uses TRBV29-1 with TRBJ2-7; as DNA is missing, the TRBD2 call by TCRdb cannot be tested. This CDR3 is built from 13 residues. Per germline, CDR1 SQVTM and CDR2 ANQGSEA.

The rearrangement joins TRBV7-2 to TRBJ1-5. Germline CDR1 SGHTA, CDR2 FQGNSA. The CDR3 covers 15 residues. CDR3 amino acids: CASSLERFSNQPQHF. The variable domain in full, with the rest retrieved from reference TRBV7-2 and TRBJ1-5, is GAGVSQSPSNKVTEKGKDVELRCDPISGHTALYWYRQSLGQGLEFLIYFQGNSAPDKSGLPSDRFSAERTGGSVSTLTIQRTQQEDSAVYLCASSLERFSNQPQHFGDGTRLSIL.

This chain uses TRBV20-1 with TRBJ2-3; checking the TCRdb D call of TRBD1 is not possible without DNA. This CDR3 contains 14 residues. CDR1 DFQATT and CDR2 SNEGSKA come from the germline V gene (reference sequence). The CDR3 region is CSADAGGGTDTQYF.

The chain couples TRBV27 to TRBJ2-7; TCRdb picks TRBD1, but there is no DNA to check that call. CDR1 MNHEY and CDR2 SMNVEV come from the germline V gene (reference sequence). The CDR3 runs 14 residues. The CDR3 protein is CASSDQTGGNEQYF.

The V and J genes are TRBV30 and TRBJ2-3; checking the TCRdb D call of TRBD1 is not possible without DNA. Germline CDR1 and CDR2: GTSNPN and SVGIG (reference sequence). The CDR3 spans 14 residues. CDR3 amino acids: CAWSGTGDTDTQYF. The full variable domain, rest sourced from reference TRBV30 and TRBJ2-3, is SQTIHQWPATLVQPVGSPLSLECTVEGTSNPNLYWYRQAAGRGLQLLFYSVGIGQISSEVPQNLSASRPQDRQFILSSKKLLLSDSGFYLCAWSGTGDTDTQYFGPGTRLTVL.

This chain joins TRBV12-3 or TRBV12-4 and TRBJ1-5; TCRdb lists TRBD1, though no DNA is available to test this call. The CDR3 is made up of 15 amino acids. The CDR3 reads CASSRGQGNNQPQHF.

V gene TRBV2 combines with J gene TRBJ2-1; TCRdb gives TRBD1 as the D gene, but with no DNA this cannot be confirmed. Germline V lookup: CDR1 SNHLY, CDR2 FYNNEI. The CDR3 length is 14 residues. This CDR3 reads CASTLGGYYNEQFF.

The rearrangement joins TRBV6-1 to TRBJ2-7. The CDR3 consists of 15 residues. The germline gives CDR1 MNHNS, CDR2 SASEGT. The CDR3 here is CASSHGYVNSYEQYF.

The chain employs TRBV6-2 or TRBV6-3 and TRBJ1-1; TCRdb picks TRBD1, but there is no DNA to check that call. Looked up from germline, CDR1 is MNHEY and CDR2 is SVGEGT. The CDR3 extends over 15 amino acids. The chain's CDR3 is CASSSLDRVNTEAFF.

The chain employs TRBV27 and TRBJ2-7; lacking DNA, the TRBD1 call made by TCRdb goes unchecked. Germline V gives CDR1 MNHEY, CDR2 SMNVEV (reference sequence). This CDR3 region has 15 residues. This chain's CDR3 is CASSLGTGRSYEQYF.

This chain joins TRBV11-3 and TRBJ2-3; TCRdb selects TRBD2, and the lack of DNA leaves this call unchecked. Germline loops: CDR1 SGHNT, CDR2 YENEEA. The CDR3 has 17 amino acids. CDR3: CASSLDRGSKGLDTQYF. The full variable domain, completed using reference TRBV11-3 and TRBJ2-3, is EAGVVQSPRYKIIEKKQPVAFWCNPISGHNTLYWYLQNLGQGPELLIRYENEEAVDDSQLPKDRFSAERLKGVDSTLKIQPAELGDSAVYLCASSLDRGSKGLDTQYFGPGTRLTVL.

This chain uses TRBV11-2 with TRBJ1-3. This CDR3 contains 15 residues. Looked up from germline, CDR1 is SGHAT and CDR2 is FQNNGV. The CDR3 here is CASRFMEMGGNTIYF.

The rearrangement uses TRBV5-1 and TRBJ1-6; the D call of TRBD1 rests on TCRdb alone, since no DNA is present to check it. There are 13 residues in the CDR3. Germline values: CDR1 SGHRS, CDR2 YFSETQ. The CDR3 region is CASSFKGDSPLHF.

This sequence joins TRBV5-1 and TRBJ2-3; TCRdb indicates TRBD2, and absent DNA this call remains unverified. CDR1 SGHRS and CDR2 YFSETQ come from the germline V gene. The CDR3 is 16 residues long. The CDR3 sequence is CASSRVAGGPTDTQYF. The whole variable domain, filled in from reference TRBV5-1 and TRBJ2-3, reads KAGVTQTPRYLIKTRGQQVTLSCSPISGHRSVSWYQQTPGQGLQFLFEYFSETQRNKGNFPGRFSGRQFSNSRSEMNVSTLELGDSALYLCASSRVAGGPTDTQYFGPGTRLTVL.

The CDR3 reads CASSLATGDTQYF. The chain carries TRBV5-1 and TRBJ2-3. The CDR3 runs 13 residues. Germline CDR1 SGHRS, CDR2 YFSETQ.

The chain uses TRBV7-9 and TRBJ2-3; no DNA is available, so the TRBD1 call from TCRdb remains unchecked. This CDR3 region has 13 residues. CDR1 and CDR2 (germline): SEHNR, FQNEAQ (reference sequence). The CDR3 protein is CASSSTGTDTQYF.

V is TRBV9 and J is TRBJ2-3. Germline V gene sequence: CDR1 SGDLS, CDR2 YYNGEE. The CDR3 covers 14 residues. The CDR3 protein is CASSVALQRDTQYF.

This rearrangement joins TRBV24-1 to TRBJ2-7; there is no DNA to check the TCRdb D call of TRBD1. The CDR3 covers 16 residues. From germline, CDR1 is KGHDR and CDR2 SFDVKD. CDR3 loop: CATSDTTGTGDYEQYF.

The chain couples TRBV6-1 to TRBJ2-1; TCRdb picks TRBD2, but there is no DNA to check that call. The CDR3 totals 16 residues. In germline, CDR1 is MNHNS, CDR2 SASEGT. The CDR3 reads CASSLQLVSSYNEQFF.

The V call is TRBV3-1, the J call TRBJ1-1. CDR3 length equals 16 residues. Per germline, CDR1 LGHDT and CDR2 YNNKEL (reference sequence). The CDR3 protein is CASSSSLMKKGIEAFF. Full variable domain (remainder filled in from reference TRBV3-1 and TRBJ1-1): DTAVSQTPKYLVTQMGNDKSIKCEQNLGHDTMYWYKQDSKKFLKIMFSYNNKELIINETVPNRFSPKSPDKAHLNLHINSLELGDSAVYFCASSSSLMKKGIEAFFGQGTRLTVV.

This chain links TRBV6-1 with TRBJ1-2; TCRdb reports TRBD1, a call that lacks DNA to check it against. Germline CDR1 MNHNS, CDR2 SASEGT. This CDR3 has 15 residues. The CDR3 reads CASSLTGPMHYGYTF.

The chain recombines TRBV10-3 with TRBJ2-5; TCRdb outputs TRBD1, but without DNA this stays unchecked. Looked up from germline, CDR1 is ENHRY and CDR2 is SYGVKD. The CDR3 runs 14 residues. The CDR3 loop is CAISDSRGEETQYF.

This chain links TRBV4-1 with TRBJ1-1. The CDR3 is 15 residues long. CDR1 and CDR2 (germline): MGHRA, YSYEKL. The CDR3 loop is CASSQDLGSGTEAFF.

The CDR3 sequence is CASSFEQLNEKLFF. The chain links TRBV5-6 to TRBJ1-4. Per the germline V gene, CDR1 is SGHDT and CDR2 is YYEEEE. The CDR3 covers 14 residues.

The genes are TRBV12-3 or TRBV12-4 and TRBJ2-3; the TRBD1 assignment by TCRdb is unverifiable without DNA. This CDR3 comprises 16 residues. The CDR3 protein is CASSSPGTGPTDTQYF.

The chain couples TRBV6-5 to TRBJ2-1. The V gene's germline CDR1 is MNHEY and CDR2 SVGAGI. The CDR3 spans 13 residues. The CDR3 reads CASKSSPKGEQFF.